This TCR beta chain is drawn from a study of shared clonotypes between healthy human individuals. Study at large: The study drew on a couple of women and a few men aged 18 to 49 as donors. Every donor yielded three CD4 naive, three CD4 memory, two CD8 naive and one CD8 memory plate.

The naive CD8 fraction comprised CD45RO-negative cells positively selected for CCR7 and excluded terminally differentiated effector memory CD45RA+ cells. Sorted-subset replicate PCR reactions contained about 200 ng DNA, corresponding to tens of thousands of T cell genomes. Generated by immunoSEQ multiplex PCR, the TCRdb table keeps only in-frame clones and is missing some. Found here are some 1,900,000 clones, about 94% of them singletons; the top ten hold approximately 1.2%. The CDR3 spans 16 residues. Germline values: CDR1 KGHSY, CDR2 FQNENV. The trim removed 0 bases at V and 7 bases at J, leaving 5 bases unmatched.

J is TRBJ2-2 and V is TRBV16; the match to TRBD2 covers 10 bases. The sequence derives from a young man in good health. Sequenced: naive CD8+ T cells sorted from blood. The CDR3 here is CASSQSGTSVGGELFF. The CDR3 DNA sequence: TGTGCCAGCAGCCAATCGGGGACTAGCGTTGGCGGGGAGCTGTTTTTT.